This T cell receptor (beta chain) was obtained from a study of beta chain features in type 1 diabetes. Of note for this clone: The antigen remains undetermined.

Notes on the study in general: The naive, central memory and Treg TCRB repertoires of patients appeared to be more similar to one another than those of healthy donors. In every one of the four CD4+ subsets, TCRB CDR3s were moderately but significantly shorter in Type 1 diabetes patients.

Every isolated RNA sample was fully reverse transcribed, so sequencing captured expressed TCRB transcripts. The data were produced by immunoSEQ multiplex PCR, yet TCRdb's version contains in-frame clones alone and is incomplete. The table records fewer than 300,000 clones, roughly a tenth of them present only once. The sample was naive CD4+ T cells from blood. This TCR was sampled from a man aged 25 to 40 with type 1 diabetes.

The CDR3 here is CASSPRGPNTEAFF. DNA of the CDR3: TGTGCCAGCTCACCCAGAGGGCCGAACACTGAAGCTTTCTTT. The V call is TRBV18, the J call TRBJ1-1; D unclear. The CDR3 is 14 amino acids. V lost 3 bases and J lost 1, with 9 bases in between. Looked up from germline, CDR1 is KGHSH and CDR2 is LQKENI. The variable domain in full, completed from reference TRBV18 and TRBJ1-1, reads NAGVMQNPRHLVRRRGQEARLRCSPMKGHSHVYWYRQLPEEGLKFMVYLQKENIIDESGMPKERFSAEFPKEGPSILRIQQVVRGDSAAYFCASSPRGPNTEAFFGQGTRLTVV.